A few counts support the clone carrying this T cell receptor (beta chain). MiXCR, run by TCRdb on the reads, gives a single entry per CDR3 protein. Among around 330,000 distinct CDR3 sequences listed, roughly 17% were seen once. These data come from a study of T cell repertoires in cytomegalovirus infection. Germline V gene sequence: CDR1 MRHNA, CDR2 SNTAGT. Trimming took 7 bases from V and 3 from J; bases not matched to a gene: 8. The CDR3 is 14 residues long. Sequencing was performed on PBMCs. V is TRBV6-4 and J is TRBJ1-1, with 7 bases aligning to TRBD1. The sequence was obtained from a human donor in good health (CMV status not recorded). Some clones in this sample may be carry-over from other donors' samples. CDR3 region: CASKKTGEYTEAFF. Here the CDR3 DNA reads TGTGCCAGCAAAAAAACAGGGGAATACACTGAAGCTTTCTTT.